One and the same sample provided the 31 T cell receptor beta chains below, sequenced in a study of T cells after yellow fever vaccination. One entry per CDR3 protein results from TCRdb running MiXCR on the 5' RACE reads. The sample records over 300,000 distinct CDR3 sequences, 4.1% being singletons. The specimen was PBMCs, collected 5 days after the yellow fever booster vaccination. The receptors derive from a man in his late teens or twenties who received the YFV17D yellow fever vaccine.

This clonotype has at least ten counts. The chain employs TRBV7-3 and TRBJ2-1, with 12 nucleotides matching TRBD2. This CDR3 has 14 residues. With 5 bases clipped from V and 6 bases from J, the junction kept 2 bases outside the gene matches. Germline loops: CDR1 SGHTA, CDR2 FQGTGA. The CDR3 reads CASSMGLAGNEQFF. The CDR3 DNA is TGTGCCAGCAGCATGGGACTAGCGGGCAATGAGCAGTTCTTC.

The rearrangement uses TRBV4-2 and TRBJ1-5; D perhaps matches TRBD1 (5 bases). Germline V gene data show CDR1 as LGHNA and CDR2 as YNFKEQ. V gave up 4 bases and J gave up 2 bases, with 9 bases separating them. The CDR3 spans 14 residues. CDR3 loop: CASSRPGGNQPQHF. In nucleotides, the CDR3 is TGTGCCAGCAGCCGGCCGGGGGGCAATCAGCCCCAGCATTTT.

The table lists this clonotype with many counts. This chain joins TRBV5-4 and TRBJ1-2; no clear D gene. The germline V gene has CDR1 SGHNT and CDR2 YYREEE (reference sequence). V was clipped by 4 bases and J by 13 bases, with 26 bases between them. The CDR3 has 15 residues. CDR3 in amino acids: CASSPLATAAPDSTF. CDR3 nucleotides: TGTGCCAGCAGCCCCCTAGCCACAGCGGCCCCAGACTCCACCTTC.

This sequence joins TRBV4-3 and TRBJ2-3; the D gene is possibly TRBD2 (6 bases). The V and J ends lost 3 bases and 2 bases respectively, with 18 bases between them. Germline assignment: CDR1 LGHNA and CDR2 YSLEER. The CDR3 length is 17 residues. The CDR3 loop is CASSHKRGLFHTDTQYF. The DNA for the CDR3 is TGCGCCAGCAGCCATAAAAGAGGACTATTTCACACAGATACGCAGTATTTT.

The gene calls are TRBV15 and TRBJ2-1; D gene ambiguous. There are 14 residues in the CDR3. Between the trimmed V and J ends, which lost 5 bases and 0 bases, there was a span of 8 bases. From germline, CDR1 is LNHNV and CDR2 YYDKDF (reference sequence). The DNA of the CDR3 is TGTGCCACCAGCGGACGGAGCTCCTACAATGAGCAGTTCTTC. The encoded protein is CATSGRSSYNEQFF.

This clonotype appeared many times. The rearrangement uses TRBV30 and TRBJ2-5; D might be TRBD1 (5 bases). This CDR3 is built from 16 residues. Germline CDR1 and CDR2: GTSNPN and SVGIG (reference sequence). V lost 5 bases and J lost 3, with 22 bases in between. The CDR3 protein is CAWDGDPARDKETQYF. As DNA, the CDR3 is TGTGCCTGGGACGGTGACCCGGCCAGGGATAAAGAGACCCAGTACTTC.

At least ten counts were recorded for this clonotype. The gene calls are TRBV6-5 and TRBJ2-4; tentatively, D is TRBD1 (5 bases). Germline values: CDR1 MNHEY, CDR2 SVGAGI. This CDR3 comprises 15 residues. Trimming shortened V by 2 bases and J by 6 bases, and 14 bases separated the two germline ends. The CDR3 loop reads CASSYQGADGNIQYF. The CDR3 nucleotides are TGTGCCAGCAGTTACCAGGGCGCGGACGGAAACATTCAGTACTTC.

This clonotype appeared many times. The rearrangement links TRBV5-1 to TRBJ2-2; D not resolved. The germline V gene has CDR1 SGHRS and CDR2 YFSETQ. V was shortened by 4 bases and J by 1 base, with 5 bases between the two germline ends. The CDR3 length is 13 residues. The CDR3 DNA follows: TGCGCCAGCAGCGTCGTGAACACCGGGGAGCTGTTTTTT. Translating it yields CASSVVNTGELFF.

This clonotype was seen only a few times. The chain couples TRBV6-2 or TRBV6-3 to TRBJ2-7, with no clear D. Germline V gene sequence: CDR1 MNHEY, CDR2 SVGEGT. V lost 6 bases, J lost 8 bases, and 17 bases lay in between. This CDR3 contains 13 residues. The CDR3 is CASRQRIGEKQYV. The CDR3 DNA sequence: TGTGCCAGCAGGCAACGGATCGGAGAAAAGCAGTACGTC.

The sample holds a few counts of this clonotype. J is TRBJ2-3 and V is TRBV7-2; the match to TRBD2 covers 7 bases. The CDR3 is 14 residues long. V was clipped by 10 bases and J by 9 bases; unmatched bases: 16. The germline V gene has CDR1 SGHTA and CDR2 FQGNSA. CDR3 sequence: CATQLRAGGRTQYF. The CDR3, as DNA: TGTGCCACCCAACTCCGGGCAGGCGGGAGAACGCAGTATTTT.

The sample holds a few counts of this clonotype. The chain employs TRBV30 and TRBJ1-2; D is unresolved. Germline V gives CDR1 GTSNPN, CDR2 SVGIG (reference sequence). The CDR3 is 12 amino acids. The germline V and J ends were trimmed by 3 bases and 8 bases, with 13 bases remaining between them. The CDR3, as DNA: TGTGCCTGGAGCCCCCGGGAAGGGGGCTACACCTTC. The encoded protein is CAWSPREGGYTF.

In its sample, this clonotype was seen a few times. The chain has TRBV20-1 and TRBJ1-1; 7 bases fit TRBD1. The V gene end was trimmed by 6 bases and the J gene end by 6 bases; junction bases not matched to a gene: 7. The CDR3 runs 12 residues. Germline V lookup: CDR1 DFQATT, CDR2 SNEGSKA (reference sequence). CDR3 sequence (DNA): TGCAGTGCCCGACAGGGTCTCGCTGAAGCTTTCTTT. Translation gives CSARQGLAEAFF.

The CDR3 nucleotides read TGTGCCAGCAGCGCAAACAGGGGTCCTCCTTATGGCTACACCTTC. This encodes CASSANRGPPYGYTF. The V call is TRBV11-2, the J call TRBJ1-2, with 7 bases identical to TRBD1. The CDR3 runs to 15 residues. The V segment lost 5 bases and the J segment 5 bases; nucleotides outside the gene matches: 11. CDR1 and CDR2 from the germline V gene are SGHAT and FQNNGV.

The chain joins TRBV7-8 to TRBJ1-5, with unresolved D. Germline CDR1 reads SGHVS; CDR2 reads FQNEAQ. The CDR3 extends over 15 amino acids. The germline V and J ends were trimmed by 5 bases and 1 base, with 12 bases remaining between them. CDR3 in amino acids: CASSPVGGSNQPQHF. CDR3 sequence (DNA): TGTGCCAGCAGCCCAGTGGGAGGAAGCAATCAGCCCCAGCATTTT. Variable domain in full (rest from reference TRBV7-8 and TRBJ1-5): GAGVSQSPRYKVAKRGQDVALRCDPISGHVSLFWYQQALGQGPEFLTYFQNEAQLDKSGLPSDRFFAERPEGSVSTLKIQRTQQEDSAVYLCASSPVGGSNQPQHFGDGTRLSIL.

The chain is built from TRBV3-1 and TRBJ2-1; D perhaps matches TRBD2 (5 bases). V lost 4 bases, J lost 6 bases, and 16 bases lay in between. CDR1 and CDR2 from the germline V gene are LGHDT and YNNKEL (reference sequence). The CDR3 runs 15 residues. The CDR3 nucleotides are TGTGCCAGCAGCCGTCTCGACTACCTAGTCAATGAGCAGTTCTTC. It is translated as CASSRLDYLVNEQFF.

V and J are TRBV20-1 and TRBJ2-7; the D is unclear. The germline V gene encodes CDR1 DFQATT and CDR2 SNEGSKA (reference sequence). The V gene lost 1 base and the J gene lost 2 bases, with 12 bases spanning the gap. This CDR3 is built from 14 residues. CDR3 in DNA: TGCAGTGCTAGAGCAGTGTCGCCGACCTACGAGCAGTACTTC. It specifies CSARAVSPTYEQYF.

This clonotype was counted only a few times. The genes are TRBV5-4 and TRBJ1-2; a possible D gene is TRBD1 (5 bases). The germline V gene encodes CDR1 SGHNT and CDR2 YYREEE (reference sequence). This CDR3 has 15 residues. Trimming stripped 3 bases from V and 4 bases from J, with 16 bases between. CDR3 loop: CASSYWGGEGYGYTF. CDR3 bases: TGTGCCAGCAGCTACTGGGGCGGGGAGGGCTATGGCTACACCTTC.

This clonotype was detected only a few times. The V gene is TRBV15, the J gene TRBJ2-1, with 14 bases matching TRBD2. The CDR3 length is 18 residues. V was pared by 3 bases and J by 4 bases, with 8 bases of the junction left unmatched. From germline, CDR1 is LNHNV and CDR2 YYDKDF (reference sequence). In DNA, the CDR3 is TGTGCCACCAGCAGCTTGACTAGCGGGGGGGCGGCTTACAATGAGCAGTTCTTC. Translation: CATSSLTSGGAAYNEQFF.

This clonotype was counted a few times. The chain combines TRBV12-5 with TRBJ1-5; the D is unclear. Germline CDR1 reads LGHNT; CDR2 reads FRNRAP. The CDR3 length is 14 residues. The V end was cut by 4 bases, the J end by 4 bases, with 11 bases between. The CDR3 sequence: CASGSGPGNQPQHF. CDR3 nucleotide sequence: TGTGCTAGTGGTTCCGGACCTGGTAATCAGCCCCAGCATTTT.

The chain combines TRBV2 with TRBJ2-6; D gene uncertain. The CDR3 length is 15 residues. The V end was cut by 2 bases, the J end by 2 bases, with 7 bases between. Germline V gives CDR1 SNHLY, CDR2 FYNNEI. CDR3 loop: CASSEWAAGANVLTF. The CDR3 DNA reads TGTGCCAGCAGTGAATGGGCAGCTGGGGCCAACGTCCTGACTTTC.

The chain employs TRBV6-5 and TRBJ1-2; weak D call: TRBD1 (5 bases). V was cut by 4 bases and J by 0 bases, with 12 bases left in between. This CDR3 spans 15 amino acids. Germline V lookup: CDR1 MNHEY, CDR2 SVGAGI. CDR3 residues: CASSSPGYANYGYTF. The CDR3 nucleotides are TGTGCCAGCAGTTCCCCAGGGTACGCTAACTATGGCTACACCTTC.

As concerns this clonotype: Mismatch with germline at one junction end may stem from a read error. The V gene is TRBV14, the J gene TRBJ2-4; 7 nucleotides line up with TRBD1. CDR3 size: 16 residues. In germline, CDR1 is SGHDN, CDR2 FVKESK. In nucleotides, the CDR3 is TGTGCCAGCAGCCAGCGAGGGAAGGGGGCCAGAAACATTCAGTACTTC. Protein sequence: CASSQRGKGARNIQYF. The full variable domain, with the rest looked up from reference TRBV14 and TRBJ2-4, is EAGVTQFPSHSVIEKGQTVTLRCDPISGHDNLYWYRRVMGKEIKFLLHFVKESKQDESGMPNNRFLAERTGGTYSTLKVQPAELEDSGVYFCASSQRGKGARNIQYFGAGTRLSVL.

The chain couples TRBV2 to TRBJ2-7; D possibly uses TRBD1 or TRBD2 (5 bases each). Germline CDR1 is SNHLY and CDR2 is FYNNEI. The CDR3 contains 14 residues. The CDR3 protein is CGSEVSPGSYEQYF. CDR3 coding DNA: TGTGGGAGTGAAGTGTCCCCAGGGAGCTACGAGCAGTACTTC. The complete variable domain, with remaining parts taken from reference TRBV2 and TRBJ2-7, reads EPEVTQTPSHQVTQMGQEVILRCVPISNHLYFYWYRQILGQKVEFLVSFYNNEISEKSEIFDDQFSVERPDGSNFTLKIRSTKLEDSAMYFCGSEVSPGSYEQYFGPGTRLTVT.

This clonotype was picked up many times. The rearrangement joins TRBV7-2 to TRBJ2-5; maybe TRBD1 (5 bases). The V gene lost 1 base and the J gene lost 10 bases, with 10 bases spanning the gap. The CDR3 is made up of 12 amino acids. CDR1 and CDR2 (germline): SGHTA, FQGNSA. CDR3 in DNA: TGTGCCAGCAGCTTAGACCTCCAGGGCCAGTACTTC. Protein: CASSLDLQGQYF.

The chain employs TRBV4-1 and TRBJ1-5, with D tentatively TRBD1 (5 bases). Looked up from germline, CDR1 is MGHRA and CDR2 is YSYEKL. Between the trimmed V and J ends, which lost 0 bases and 0 bases, there was a span of 12 bases. This CDR3 has 17 residues. CDR3 sequence (DNA): TGCGCCAGCAGCCAAGATTTCGGGGCGTATAGCAATCAGCCCCAGCATTTT. It encodes CASSQDFGAYSNQPQHF.

This clonotype was observed many times. V gene TRBV10-2 combines with J gene TRBJ2-7; D is uncertain. CDR1 and CDR2 (germline): WSHSY, SAAADI. The CDR3 contains 12 residues. V lost 6 bases to trimming and J lost 6 bases, with 12 bases between them. The CDR3 loop reads CASRIGPFEQYF. CDR3 coding DNA: TGCGCCAGCAGAATAGGACCCTTCGAGCAGTACTTC.

The J gene is TRBJ2-6, the V gene TRBV7-6; perhaps TRBD1 as D (6 bases). With 0 bases removed from V and 0 bases from J, the gap between germline ends came to 9 bases. CDR1 is SGHVS, CDR2 FNYEAQ, per germline. The CDR3 sequence is 17 residues long. CDR3 bases: TGTGCCAGCAGCTTAGCTACAGGGATCTCTGGGGCCAACGTCCTGACTTTC. It specifies CASSLATGISGANVLTF. Variable domain in full (rest from reference TRBV7-6 and TRBJ2-6): GAGVSQSPRYKVTKRGQDVALRCDPISGHVSLYWYRQALGQGPEFLTYFNYEAQQDKSGLPNDRFSAERPEGSISTLTIQRTEQRDSAMYRCASSLATGISGANVLTFGAGSRLTVL.

This clonotype was found many times. DNA for the CDR3: TGTGCCATCAGTGGTTGGATGAACACTGAAGCTTTCTTT. Encoded protein: CAISGWMNTEAFF. The chain has TRBV10-3 and TRBJ1-1; D gene uncertain. This CDR3 spans 13 amino acids. The germline CDR1 and CDR2 sequences are ENHRY and SYGVKD. The V and J ends lost 4 bases and 0 bases respectively, with 6 bases between them.

The rearrangement joins TRBV29-1 to TRBJ2-7; 7 nucleotides agree with TRBD2. Germline V CDR1 and CDR2: SQVTM, ANQGSEA. The CDR3 is 13 amino acids. V was pared by 5 bases and J by 5 bases, with 9 bases of the junction left unmatched. The CDR3 sequence: CSVKRLARDEQYF. CDR3 in DNA: TGCAGCGTTAAAAGACTAGCCAGGGACGAGCAGTACTTC.

This clonotype was observed many times. V is TRBV5-1 and J is TRBJ2-5; D uncertain. CDR1 is SGHRS and CDR2 is YFSETQ in the germline V gene. The CDR3 length is 11 residues. With 4 bases removed from V and 9 bases from J, the gap between germline ends came to 10 bases. CDR3 sequence: CASSAGPAQYF. The CDR3 coding sequence is TGCGCCAGCAGCGCCGGTCCGGCCCAGTACTTC.

There are a few counts of this clonotype. V is TRBV7-3 and J is TRBJ2-1; a possible D gene is TRBD1 (6 bases). Deletions cut 3 bases from V and 15 bases from J, with 18 bases between. Germline lookup yields CDR1 SGHTA and CDR2 FQGTGA. The CDR3 runs 13 residues. For the CDR3, the DNA is TGTGCCAGCAGCTTGGGGGCTCCCGCCGGTCGGTTCTTC. It specifies CASSLGAPAGRFF.